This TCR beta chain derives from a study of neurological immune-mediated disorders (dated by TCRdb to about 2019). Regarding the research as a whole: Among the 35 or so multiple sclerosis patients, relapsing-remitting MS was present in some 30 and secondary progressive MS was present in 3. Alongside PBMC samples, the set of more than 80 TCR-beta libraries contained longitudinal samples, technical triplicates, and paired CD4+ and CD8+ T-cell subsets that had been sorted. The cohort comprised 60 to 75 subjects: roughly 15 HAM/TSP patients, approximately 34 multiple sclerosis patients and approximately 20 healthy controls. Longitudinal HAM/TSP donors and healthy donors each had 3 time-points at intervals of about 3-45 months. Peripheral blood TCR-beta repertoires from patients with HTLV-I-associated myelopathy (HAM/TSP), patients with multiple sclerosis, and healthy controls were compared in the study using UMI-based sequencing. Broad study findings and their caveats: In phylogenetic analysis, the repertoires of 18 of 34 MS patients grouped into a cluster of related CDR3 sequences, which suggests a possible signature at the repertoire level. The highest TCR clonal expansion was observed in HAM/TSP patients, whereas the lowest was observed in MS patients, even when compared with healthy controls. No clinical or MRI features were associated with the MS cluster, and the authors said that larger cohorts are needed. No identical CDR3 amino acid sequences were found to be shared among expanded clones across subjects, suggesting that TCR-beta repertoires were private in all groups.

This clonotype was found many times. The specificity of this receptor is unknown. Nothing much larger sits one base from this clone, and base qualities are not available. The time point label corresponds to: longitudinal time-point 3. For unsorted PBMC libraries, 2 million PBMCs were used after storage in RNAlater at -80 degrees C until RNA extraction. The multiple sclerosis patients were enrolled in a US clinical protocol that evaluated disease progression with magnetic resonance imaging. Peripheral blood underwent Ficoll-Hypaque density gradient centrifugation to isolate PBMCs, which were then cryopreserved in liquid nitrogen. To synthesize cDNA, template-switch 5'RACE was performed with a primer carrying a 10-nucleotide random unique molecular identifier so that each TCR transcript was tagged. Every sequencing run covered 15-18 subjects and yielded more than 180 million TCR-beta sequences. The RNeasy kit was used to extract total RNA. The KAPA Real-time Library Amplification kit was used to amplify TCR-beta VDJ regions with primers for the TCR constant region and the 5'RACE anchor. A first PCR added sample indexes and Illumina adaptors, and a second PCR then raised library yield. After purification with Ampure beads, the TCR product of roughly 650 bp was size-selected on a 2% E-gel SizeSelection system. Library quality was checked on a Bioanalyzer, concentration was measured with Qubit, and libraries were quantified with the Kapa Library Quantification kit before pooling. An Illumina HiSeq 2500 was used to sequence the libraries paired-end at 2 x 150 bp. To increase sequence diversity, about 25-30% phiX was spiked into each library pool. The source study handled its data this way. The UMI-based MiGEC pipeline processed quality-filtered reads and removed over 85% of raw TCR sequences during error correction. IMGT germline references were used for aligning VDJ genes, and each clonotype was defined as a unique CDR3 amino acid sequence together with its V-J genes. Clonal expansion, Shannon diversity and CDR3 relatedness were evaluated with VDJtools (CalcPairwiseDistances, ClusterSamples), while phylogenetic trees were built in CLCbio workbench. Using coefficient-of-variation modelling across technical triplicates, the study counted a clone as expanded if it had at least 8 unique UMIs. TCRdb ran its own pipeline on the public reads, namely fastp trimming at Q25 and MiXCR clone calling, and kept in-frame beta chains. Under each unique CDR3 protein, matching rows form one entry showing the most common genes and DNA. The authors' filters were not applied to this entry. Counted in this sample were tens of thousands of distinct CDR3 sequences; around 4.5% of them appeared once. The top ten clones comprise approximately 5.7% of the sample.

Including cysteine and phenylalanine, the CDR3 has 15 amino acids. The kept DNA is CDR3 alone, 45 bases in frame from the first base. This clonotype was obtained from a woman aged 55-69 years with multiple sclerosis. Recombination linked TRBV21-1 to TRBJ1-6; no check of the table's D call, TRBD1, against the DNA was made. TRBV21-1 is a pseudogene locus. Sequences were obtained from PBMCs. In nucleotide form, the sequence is TGTGCCAGCACCGACGGCAACAGGTATAATTCACCCCTCCACTTT. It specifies CASTDGNRYNSPLHF.